This T cell receptor beta chain comes out of a study of shared clonotypes between healthy human individuals. Study results and limitations: Clonotype sharing among donors was expected to depend on sequencing depth.

Worth noting for this clone: Its antigen is not identified.

Deep-level running was used for the assay. Method: immunoSEQ multiplex PCR; TCRdb's copy keeps in-frame clones and lacks some. The sample includes roughly 2.6 million clones, 85% to 95% of them seen just once. Deletions cut 6 bases from V and 0 bases from J, with 9 bases between. The germline V gene encodes CDR1 SQVTM and CDR2 ANQGSEA. This CDR3 is 12 amino acids long. The TCR sequence derives from a man aged 18 to 35 in good health. The chain has TRBV29-1 and TRBJ2-7, with unresolved D. Sample: naive CD4+ T cells sorted from blood. Subset specified: CD45RA+ positively selected. The CDR3 coding sequence is TGCAGCGTCGTGACACACTCCTACGAGCAGTACTTC. Its protein product is CSVVTHSYEQYF.